This T cell receptor beta chain was documented in a study of T cell responses to AZD1222 COVID-19 vaccine (dated by TCRdb to the early 2020s). Study-level background: AZD1222 recipients with second doses at about 4 weeks or about 12 weeks were pooled, because spike-specific TCR depth and breadth did not differ between schedules. TCR sequencing was performed for 230 to 250 trial participants, of whom some 200 were given two doses of AZD1222 and roughly 25 were given two doses of MenACWY control vaccine. Trial participants were enrolled into age subgroups of 18-55, 56-69 and 70-plus years, which contained about 150, 27 and 61 TCR-sequenced participants, respectively. Here is what the overall study found, with its caveats: Reportedly, close to half of the unique spike-specific TCRs recognized epitopes lying outside the regions that are mutated in the B.1.351 and B.1.1.7 variants. The vaccine-associated CD4 TCRs covered the entire spike protein, and the dominant responses fell in regions 160-218 and 743-854. In the small 56-69-year group, the increase in depth fell short of significance, most likely because of low power. Spike-specific TCR breadth and depth rose significantly after two AZD1222 doses compared with day 0 and with MenACWY recipients. Most participants were white British and females outnumbered males, and the authors suggested that clonal diversity may have been underestimated. No day 14 peak-response samples were available, so repertoires were characterized only after the peak T cell response. Only five to seven AZD1222 recipients were SARS-CoV-2 seropositive at baseline, limiting conclusions about previously exposed vaccinees.

The time point tag for this specimen amounts to: baseline before first vaccination. The vaccinee samples were drawn from two UK trials, COV001 and COV002, one of which was a single-blind randomized controlled phase 2/3 trial testing AZD1222 (ChAdOx1 nCoV-19) in healthy adults. Trial participant PBMC samples were collected at day 0 and day 28 after the second dose for TCRbeta chain sequencing. V lost 6 bases and J lost 6 bases; the stretch between them is 14 bases long. The germline V gene supplies CDR1 MNHEY and CDR2 SVGEGT. Including the terminal cysteine and phenylalanine, the CDR3 comprises 13 residues. The CDR3 DNA has 39 bases and is translated from base 1. The CDR3 regions of human TCRbeta chains were analyzed by immunosequencing. As for the original processing: TCRs in the repertoires were compared against a reference library of SARS-CoV-2-specific TCRs that had been generated with the MIRA antigen-specificity platform. Breadth was defined as the fraction of unique TCRs that were SARS-CoV-2-associated. Depth was defined as the fraction of total T cells that were SARS-CoV-2-associated. Each spike-specific TCR was assigned to its reactive spike region and to a CD4 or CD8 class using the MIRA data. Log10-transformed breadth and depth values were compared by one-way ANOVA with Sidak's multiple comparisons tests. Here the immuneACCESS table is served through TCRdb, limited to in-frame sequences with V and J called. Missing clones are a known gap in these copies; in checked studies unresolved V genes cover under half, and the rest lacks a known reason. The V and J calls and clone size are taken from that table; D and trimming were inferred from the DNA. The sample table holds under 200,000 clones, of which almost 95% were seen once. The ten largest clones represent roughly 9.2% of the sample.

In its sample, this clone was seen once. The clone's antigen remains unknown. Per-base quality was not reported, and no clone a single base away is much larger than it. This clonotype was sampled from an adult in good health. The rearranged chain carries TRBV6-2 or TRBV6-3 and TRBJ1-2, with the D gene uncertain. Source: peripheral blood, taken on day 0 of AZD1222 vaccination. The bases read TGTGCCAGCAGCGGCAGGCTTTCCCATGGCTACACCTTC. Translation gives CASSGRLSHGYTF.